This TCR beta chain derives from a study of shared clonotypes between healthy human individuals. The assay used deep level. Sequencing was performed with immunoSEQ multiplex PCR; in TCRdb, only in-frame clones are kept and a portion is missing. The sample carries roughly 2 million clones, about 95% recorded once. CD8 cells classed as naive were CD45RO-negative and positively selected for CCR7, excluding terminally differentiated effector memory CD45RA+ cells. The CDR3 sequence is 13 residues long. V was trimmed by 1 base and J by 8 bases, leaving 11 bases between them. From germline, CDR1 is SGHTA and CDR2 FQGNSA.

The chain carries TRBV7-2 and TRBJ1-2; D not resolved. The sample comprised naive CD8+ T cells sorted from blood. The source is a man aged 18 to 30 in good health. The DNA of the CDR3 is TGTGCCAGCAGCTTAGTTCCCGGCGACGGCTACACCTTC. The encoded protein is CASSLVPGDGYTF.